This TCR beta chain was profiled in a study of T-cell memory formation after mild COVID-19. TCRdb ran MiXCR on the 5' RACE reads and lists one entry per CDR3 protein. The sample yields around 420,000 distinct CDR3 sequences, 24% seen once. Germline assignment: CDR1 SGHTA and CDR2 FQGTGA. Trimming cost V 5 bases and J 6 bases; bases outside gene matches: 6. The CDR3 consists of 13 residues. The V and J genes are TRBV7-3 and TRBJ2-7, with 8 positions matching TRBD1. This TCR derives from an adult woman who had mild COVID-19 (a few samples of this study predate the infection). Cell type and time point are not known. Sequenced input: PBMCs or a T cell subset sorted from them (not recorded which). For the CDR3, the DNA is TGTGCCAGCAGCCCCGCAGGGGGCGCCGAGCAGTACTTC. Its translation: CASSPAGGAEQYF. The variable domain in full, with the rest retrieved from reference TRBV7-3 and TRBJ2-7, is GAGVSQTPSNKVTEKGKYVELRCDPISGHTALYWYRQSLGQGPEFLIYFQGTGAADDSGLPNDRFFAVRPEGSVSTLKIQRTERGDSAVYLCASSPAGGAEQYFGPGTRLTVT.